This T cell receptor (beta chain) comes out of a study of neurological immune-mediated disorders. Study-wide background: For the roughly 34 multiple sclerosis patients, the disease was relapsing-remitting in about 31 and secondary progressive in 3.

The authors produced cDNA by 5'RACE using 10-nucleotide random UMIs. Sequencing runs each yielded over 160 million TCR-beta sequences from 15-18 subjects. TCRdb called the 5' RACE reads again in MiXCR, with one record for every CDR3 protein. The sample carries tens of thousands of distinct CDR3 sequences, around 5.3% recorded once. Per the germline V gene, CDR1 is SGHTA and CDR2 is FQGNSA. V was cut by 3 bases and J by 4 bases, with 9 bases left in between. The CDR3 is 13 amino acids. For the sorted libraries, over 950,000 CD4+ or CD8+ T cells were used. In this sample, this clonotype turned up many times.

The sequence was obtained from a woman between 18 and 29 years old with multiple sclerosis. This chain joins TRBV7-2 and TRBJ1-2, with D tentatively TRBD1 (5 bases). The specimen was CD4+ T cells from blood. The CDR3 loop reads CASSFGHSYGYTF. The DNA of the CDR3 is TGTGCCAGCAGCTTTGGACATTCCTATGGCTACACCTTC. The variable domain in full, completed from reference TRBV7-2 and TRBJ1-2, reads GAGVSQSPSNKVTEKGKDVELRCDPISGHTALYWYRQSLGQGLEFLIYFQGNSAPDKSGLPSDRFSAERTGGSVSTLTIQRTQQEDSAVYLCASSFGHSYGYTFGSGTRLTVV.